This T cell receptor (beta chain) was captured in a study of identical twins. General observations from the study: Insertion counts were lower in abundant cord blood beta clonotypes, a trend that memory repertoires did not show.

V was trimmed by 1 base and J by 4 bases, leaving 15 bases between them. Germline V gives CDR1 SGHVS, CDR2 FQNEAQ. This CDR3 contains 16 residues. TCRdb reprocessed the 5' RACE reads with MiXCR, giving one entry per CDR3 protein. The sample has 550,000 to 700,000 distinct CDR3 sequences, 9.6% seen once. As for this clonotype: Its matching antigen is unknown.

These same data were also listed under a study on yellow fever vaccine responses in identical twins.

The TCR comes from a woman aged 18-35 years in good health. The chain couples TRBV7-8 to TRBJ2-3; no reliable D call. Sequencing was done on a sample of PBMCs. The DNA of the CDR3 is TGTGCCAGCAGCTTAGTATCTTGGGTGAAGGCAGATACGCAGTATTTT. It yields the protein CASSLVSWVKADTQYF.